This record concerns one T cell receptor beta chain sequence. The record originates from a study of shared clonotypes between healthy human individuals. The authors distributed each subset's genomic DNA evenly over several immunoSEQ plates. As handled by the study authors: Filtering of immunoSEQ junctional sequences could not match full-length read filtering. Repertoires were generated with immunoSEQ multiplex PCR, while TCRdb's copy carries only in-frame clones and drops some. V and J calls and clone size are those listed in that table; D and trimming were worked out from the DNA. The table includes more than 400,000 clones, around 96% detected once. A CD45RA-negative memory subset and a CD45RA+ naive subset were separated from the CD4+ cells. The CDR3 is 13 residues long. Trimming took off 3 bases at V and 4 bases at J, with 9 bases between the two ends. Germline V gives CDR1 MNHEY, CDR2 SMNVEV (reference sequence).

The chain recombines TRBV27 with TRBJ1-1; D is perhaps TRBD1 (5 bases). What was sequenced was naive CD4+ T cells sorted from blood. Subset indicated: CD45RA+ positively selected. This clonotype originated in a woman aged 25-40 years in good health. The CDR3, as DNA: TGTGCCAGCAGTTTGAACAGGAGCACTGAAGCTTTCTTT. Translation gives CASSLNRSTEAFF.